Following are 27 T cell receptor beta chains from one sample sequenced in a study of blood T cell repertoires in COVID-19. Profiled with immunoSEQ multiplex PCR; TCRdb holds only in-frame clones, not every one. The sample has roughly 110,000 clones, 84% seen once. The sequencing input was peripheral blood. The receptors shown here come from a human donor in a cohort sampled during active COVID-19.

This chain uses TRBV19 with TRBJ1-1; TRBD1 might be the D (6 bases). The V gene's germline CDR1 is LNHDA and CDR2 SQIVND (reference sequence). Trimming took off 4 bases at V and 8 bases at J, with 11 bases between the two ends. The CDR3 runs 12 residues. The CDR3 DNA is TGTGCCAGTAGTACCAGGGGATTAGAAGCTTTCTTT. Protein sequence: CASSTRGLEAFF.

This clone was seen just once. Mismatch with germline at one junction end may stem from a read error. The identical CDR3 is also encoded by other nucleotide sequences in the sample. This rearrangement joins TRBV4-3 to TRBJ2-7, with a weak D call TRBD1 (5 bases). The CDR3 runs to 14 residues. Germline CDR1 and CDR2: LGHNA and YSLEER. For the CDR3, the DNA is TGCGCCAGCAGCCCGCAGGGTCGGAGCTACGAGCAATACTTC. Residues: CASSPQGRSYEQYF.

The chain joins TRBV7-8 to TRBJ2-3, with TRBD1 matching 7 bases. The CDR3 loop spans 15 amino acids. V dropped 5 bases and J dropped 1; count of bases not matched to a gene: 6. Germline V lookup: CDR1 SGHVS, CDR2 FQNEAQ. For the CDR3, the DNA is TGTGCCAGCAGCCCTGAGGACAGGCGCACAGATACGCAGTATTTT. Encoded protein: CASSPEDRRTDTQYF.

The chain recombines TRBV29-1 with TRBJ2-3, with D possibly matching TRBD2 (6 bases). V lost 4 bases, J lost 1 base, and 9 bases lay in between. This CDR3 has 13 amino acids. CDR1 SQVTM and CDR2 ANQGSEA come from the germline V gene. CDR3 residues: CSVVGGRTDTQYF. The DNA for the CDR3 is TGCAGCGTTGTGGGGGGACGCACAGATACGCAGTATTTT.

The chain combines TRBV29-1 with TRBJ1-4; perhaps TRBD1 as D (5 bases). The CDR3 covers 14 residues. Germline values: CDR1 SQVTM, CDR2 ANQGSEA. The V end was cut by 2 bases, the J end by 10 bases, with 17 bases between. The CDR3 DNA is TGCAGCGTTGAAACCGGGACCCCCGGGGGAAAACTGTTTTTT. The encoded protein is CSVETGTPGGKLFF. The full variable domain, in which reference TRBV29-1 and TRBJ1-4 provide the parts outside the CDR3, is SAVISQKPSRDICQRGTSLTIQCQVDSQVTMMFWYRQQPGQSLTLIATANQGSEATYESGFVIDKFPISRPNLTFSTLTVSNMSPEDSSIYLCSVETGTPGGKLFFGSGTQLSVL.

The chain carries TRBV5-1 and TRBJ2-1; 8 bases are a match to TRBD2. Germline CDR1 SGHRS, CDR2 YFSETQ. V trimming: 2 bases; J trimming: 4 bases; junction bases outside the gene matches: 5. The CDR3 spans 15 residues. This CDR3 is CASSFPSGLYNEQFF. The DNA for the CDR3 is TGCGCCAGCAGCTTTCCTAGCGGGCTATACAATGAGCAGTTCTTC.

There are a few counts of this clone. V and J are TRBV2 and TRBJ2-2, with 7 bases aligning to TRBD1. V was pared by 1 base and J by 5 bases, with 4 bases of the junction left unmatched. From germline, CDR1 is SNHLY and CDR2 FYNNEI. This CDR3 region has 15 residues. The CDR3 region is CASSEGDSLTGELFF. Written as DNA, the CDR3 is TGTGCCAGCAGTGAAGGGGACAGTTTGACCGGGGAGCTGTTTTTT.

This chain's CDR3 is CASSRDSRYGYTF. DNA of the CDR3: TGTGCCAGCAGCAGGGACAGCCGCTACGGCTACACCTTC. V gene TRBV11-1 combines with J gene TRBJ1-2; the match to TRBD1 covers 7 bases. This CDR3 spans 13 amino acids. Germline trimming cut 5 bases from V and 8 bases from J; bases unmatched to any gene: 8. Germline values: CDR1 SGHAT, CDR2 FQDESV (reference sequence).

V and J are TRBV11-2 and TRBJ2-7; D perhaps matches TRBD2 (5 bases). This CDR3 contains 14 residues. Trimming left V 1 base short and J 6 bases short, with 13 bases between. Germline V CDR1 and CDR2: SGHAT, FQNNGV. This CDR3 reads CASSLVGVKGEQYV. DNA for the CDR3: TGTGCCAGCAGCTTAGTGGGAGTTAAAGGCGAGCAGTACGTC.

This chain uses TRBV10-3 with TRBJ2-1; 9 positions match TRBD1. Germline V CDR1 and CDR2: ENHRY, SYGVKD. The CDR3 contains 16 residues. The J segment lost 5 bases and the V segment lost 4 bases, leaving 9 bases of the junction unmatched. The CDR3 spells CAISVTPGQGDNEQFF. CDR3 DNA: TGTGCCATCAGTGTGACCCCGGGACAGGGCGACAATGAGCAGTTCTTC.

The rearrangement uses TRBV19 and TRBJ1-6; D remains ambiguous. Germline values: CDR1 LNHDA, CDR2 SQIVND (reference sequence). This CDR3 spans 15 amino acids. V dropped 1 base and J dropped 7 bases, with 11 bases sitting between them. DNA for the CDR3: TGTGCCAGTAGTATAGGAGTTGGGCCGAATTCACCCCTCCACTTT. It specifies CASSIGVGPNSPLHF.

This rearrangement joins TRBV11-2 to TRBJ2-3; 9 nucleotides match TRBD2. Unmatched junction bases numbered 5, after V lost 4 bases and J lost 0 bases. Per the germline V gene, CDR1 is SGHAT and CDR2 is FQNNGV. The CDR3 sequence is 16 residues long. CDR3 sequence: CASSSRLAASTDTQYF. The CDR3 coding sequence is TGTGCCAGCAGCTCCAGACTAGCGGCTAGCACAGATACGCAGTATTTT.

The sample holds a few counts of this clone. The CDR3 DNA sequence: TGTGCCAGCAGCCCTACTGGGACAGTGATAACTAACACTGAAGCTTTCTTT. It codes for CASSPTGTVITNTEAFF. The V gene is TRBV7-2, the J gene TRBJ1-1, with TRBD1 matching over 7 bases. With 5 bases clipped from V and 2 bases from J, the junction kept 14 bases outside the gene matches. The CDR3 extends over 17 amino acids. Germline CDR1 SGHTA, CDR2 FQGNSA.

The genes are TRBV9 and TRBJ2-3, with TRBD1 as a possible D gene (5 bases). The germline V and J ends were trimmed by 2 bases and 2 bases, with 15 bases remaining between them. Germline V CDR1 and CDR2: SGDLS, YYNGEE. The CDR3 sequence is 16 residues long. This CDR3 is CASSVRLKGPTDTQYF. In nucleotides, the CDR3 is TGTGCCAGCAGCGTCCGTTTGAAGGGGCCCACAGATACGCAGTATTTT. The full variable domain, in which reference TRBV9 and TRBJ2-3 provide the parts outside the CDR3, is DSGVTQTPKHLITATGQRVTLRCSPRSGDLSVYWYQQSLDQGLQFLIQYYNGEERAKGNILERFSAQQFPDLHSELNLSSLELGDSALYFCASSVRLKGPTDTQYFGPGTRLTVL.

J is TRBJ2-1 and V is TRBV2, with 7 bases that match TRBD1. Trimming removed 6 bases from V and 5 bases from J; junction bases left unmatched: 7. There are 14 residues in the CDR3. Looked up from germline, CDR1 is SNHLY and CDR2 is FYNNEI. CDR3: CASSFGQANNEQFF. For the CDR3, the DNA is TGTGCCAGCAGCTTCGGACAGGCCAACAATGAGCAGTTCTTC.

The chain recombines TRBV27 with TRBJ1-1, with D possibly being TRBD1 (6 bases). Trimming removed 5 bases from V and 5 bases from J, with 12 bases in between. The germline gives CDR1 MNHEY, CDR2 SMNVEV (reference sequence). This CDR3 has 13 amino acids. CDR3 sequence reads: CASSVQGMTEAFF. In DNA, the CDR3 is TGTGCCAGCAGTGTACAGGGTATGACTGAAGCTTTCTTT.

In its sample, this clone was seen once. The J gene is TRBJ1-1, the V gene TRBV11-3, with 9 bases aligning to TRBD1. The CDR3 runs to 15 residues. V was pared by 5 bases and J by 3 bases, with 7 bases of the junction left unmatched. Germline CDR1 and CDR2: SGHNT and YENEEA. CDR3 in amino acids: CASSNTGTGYTEAFF. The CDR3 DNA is TGTGCCAGCAGCAACACCGGGACAGGGTACACTGAAGCTTTCTTT.

CDR3: CASKQTGLGTEAFF. In DNA, the CDR3 is TGTGCCAGCAAACAGACAGGGCTGGGGACTGAAGCTTTCTTT. This chain links TRBV25-1 with TRBJ1-1; 7 nucleotides align to TRBD1. Germline lookup yields CDR1 MGHDK and CDR2 SYGVNS. This CDR3 is built from 14 residues. Trimming cost V 7 bases and J 5 bases; bases outside gene matches: 10. The full variable domain, completed using reference TRBV25-1 and TRBJ1-1, is EADIYQTPRYLVIGTGKKITLECSQTMGHDKMYWYQQDPGMELHLIHYSYGVNSTEKGDLSSESTVSRIRTEHFPLTLESARPSHTSQYLCASKQTGLGTEAFFGQGTRLTVV.

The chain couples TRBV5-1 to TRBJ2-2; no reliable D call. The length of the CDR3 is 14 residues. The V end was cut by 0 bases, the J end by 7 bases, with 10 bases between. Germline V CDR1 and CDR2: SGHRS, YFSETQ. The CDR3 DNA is TGCGCCAGCAGCTTGGGTGCAGGCAGCGGGGAGCTGTTTTTT. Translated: CASSLGAGSGELFF.

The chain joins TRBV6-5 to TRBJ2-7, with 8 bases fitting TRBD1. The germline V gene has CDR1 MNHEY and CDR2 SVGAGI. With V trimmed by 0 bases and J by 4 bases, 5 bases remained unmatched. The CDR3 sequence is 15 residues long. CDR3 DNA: TGTGCCAGCAGTTACTCAGACAGGGGCGCTTACGAGCAGTACTTC. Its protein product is CASSYSDRGAYEQYF.

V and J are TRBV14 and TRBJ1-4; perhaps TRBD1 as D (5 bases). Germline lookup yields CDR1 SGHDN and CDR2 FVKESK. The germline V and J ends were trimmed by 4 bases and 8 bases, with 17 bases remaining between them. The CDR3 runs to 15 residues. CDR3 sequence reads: CASSPKRQGKEKLFF. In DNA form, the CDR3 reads TGTGCCAGCAGCCCCAAGAGGCAGGGCAAGGAAAAACTGTTTTTT.

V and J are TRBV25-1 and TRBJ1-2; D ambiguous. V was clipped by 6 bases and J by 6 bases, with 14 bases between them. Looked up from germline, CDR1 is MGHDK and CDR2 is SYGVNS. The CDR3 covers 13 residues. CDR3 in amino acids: CASSRTALDGYTF. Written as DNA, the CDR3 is TGTGCCAGCAGCCGGACTGCCCTGGATGGCTACACCTTC.

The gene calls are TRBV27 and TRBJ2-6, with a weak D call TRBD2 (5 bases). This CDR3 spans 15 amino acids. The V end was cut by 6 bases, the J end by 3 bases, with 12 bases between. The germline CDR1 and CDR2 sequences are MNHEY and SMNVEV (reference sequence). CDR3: CASSQRTLGANVLTF. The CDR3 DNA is TGTGCCAGCAGCCAGAGGACTCTTGGGGCCAACGTCCTGACTTTC.

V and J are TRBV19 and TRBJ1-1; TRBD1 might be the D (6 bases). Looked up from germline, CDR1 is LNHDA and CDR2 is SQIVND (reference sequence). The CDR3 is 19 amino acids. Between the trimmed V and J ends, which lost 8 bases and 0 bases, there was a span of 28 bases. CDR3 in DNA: TGTGCCAGTGTGGCAGCCCATGGGGGCCAACTAACTTTGAACACTGAAGCTTTCTTT. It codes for CASVAAHGGQLTLNTEAFF.

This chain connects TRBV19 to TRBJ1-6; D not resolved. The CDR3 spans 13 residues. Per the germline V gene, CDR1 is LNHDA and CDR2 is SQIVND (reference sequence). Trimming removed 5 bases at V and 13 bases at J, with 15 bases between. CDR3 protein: CASSSTWEFPLHF. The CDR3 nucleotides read TGTGCCAGTAGTTCGACCTGGGAGTTCCCCCTCCACTTT.

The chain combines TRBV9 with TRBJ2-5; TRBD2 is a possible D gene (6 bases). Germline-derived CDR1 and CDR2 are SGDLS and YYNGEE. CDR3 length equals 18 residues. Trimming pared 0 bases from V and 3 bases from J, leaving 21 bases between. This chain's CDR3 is CASSVGAGLKTGEETQYF. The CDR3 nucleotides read TGTGCCAGCAGCGTAGGTGCGGGACTCAAAACCGGGGAAGAGACCCAGTACTTC.

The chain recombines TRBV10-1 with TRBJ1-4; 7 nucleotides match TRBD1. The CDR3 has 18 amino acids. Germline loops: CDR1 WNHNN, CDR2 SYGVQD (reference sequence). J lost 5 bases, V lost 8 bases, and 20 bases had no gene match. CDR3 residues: CASGEPPRQGWGNEKLFF. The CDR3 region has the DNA TGCGCCAGCGGGGAACCTCCCCGACAGGGTTGGGGAAATGAAAAACTGTTTTTT.